This T cell receptor (beta chain) was found in a study of T cells after yellow fever vaccination. Whole-study findings and limits: The booster saw the reappearance of most primary-vaccination clones (more than 95% CD4, roughly 90% CD8). Contaminants from the bulk population, in the form of abundant clonotypes, could be found in FACS-sorted repertoires.

Losses at the gene ends were 4 bases for V and 7 bases for J; bases not matched to a gene: 9. This CDR3 has 15 amino acids. One entry per CDR3 protein results from TCRdb running MiXCR on the 5' RACE reads. The sample yields 450,000 to 600,000 distinct CDR3 sequences, approximately 13% seen once. This clonotype has only a few counts. As yet, its antigen is unknown. This receptor was taken from a young man who received the YFV17D yellow fever vaccine. The V call is TRBV12-3 or TRBV12-4, the J call TRBJ1-4; 7 bases match TRBD1. Specimen: PBMCs, collected on the day of the yellow fever booster vaccination. CDR3 nucleotides: TGTGCCAGCAGTTCGAGACAGGGCGGAGGTGAAAAACTGTTTTTT. Its translation is CASSSRQGGGEKLFF.